This is a list of T cell receptor beta chains from one sample in a study of cytomegalovirus exposure and HLA in healthy donors. Profiling relied on immunoSEQ multiplex PCR, and the TCRdb table lists in-frame clones only, not all of them. The sample carries some 77,000 clones, roughly 80% recorded once. The sequencing sample was made of PBMCs. The origin of the receptors is a woman in her forties in good health and CMV-seropositive. Each CDR3 is given without its conserved first and last residue. D genes are given only for firm matches.

v_call d_call cdr3_aa
TRBV27 . ASAPTANTEAF
TRBV27 TRBD2 ASSLFLPSGRGLGGDEQF
TRBV6-5 TRBD1 ASRKQGSSSYGYT
TRBV7-6 . ASSLVGDSSDEQY
TRBV7-6 TRBD2 ASSLFSPTSAGSNEQF
TRBV2 . ASSELNYGYT
TRBV18 TRBD2 ASSSSGSDTGELF
TRBV29-1 TRBD1 SVSGGTGGGTLYGYT
TRBV5-1 TRBD1 ASSLWATGGTEAF
TRBV7-9 TRBD1 ASSGKGANEQY
TRBV10-3 TRBD2 AISAASGDVNEQF
TRBV6-5 . ASSYGRTDNSPLH
TRBV6-1 TRBD1 ASSELGGSGELF
TRBV9 . ASSVGTGSSTDTQY
TRBV10-3 . AISETVNYGYT
TRBV30 TRBD1 AWTRDRLLRQGASYEQY
TRBV7-2 . ASSPNGNQPQH
TRBV4-2 . ASSQEPGTSTDTQY
TRBV7-7 TRBD2 ASSLTRTPGLAGAAGELF
TRBV19 TRBD1 ASKTTGVETQY
TRBV19 TRBD1 ASSLTGGLEAF
TRBV9 . ASSVDPTAGVRDGYT
TRBV4-1 . ASSQGSSSVNRNEQF
TRBV6-5 . ASSSTGSPRVF
TRBV2 . ASTTDTQY
TRBV6-5 . ASRRGQNYGYT
TRBV5-4 TRBD1 ASSFSTGNYEQY
TRBV30 . AWSPAWGGNYEQY
TRBV10-3 . AISEYSPSTDTQY
TRBV2 TRBD1 ASSETGYNQPQH
TRBV6-5 TRBD2 ASSQRGGRRETQY
TRBV6-5 . ASSYAAGYNSPLH
TRBV7-2 TRBD2 ASSLKRGGEQY
TRBV7-8 TRBD2 ASSPRLAGGYNEQF
TRBV6-5 TRBD1 ASSYSRRGLTEAF
TRBV7-9 . ASSFVPEGGKLF
TRBV27 TRBD2 ASRTSGSAGTQY
TRBV2 . ASSVGPVAVGTEAF
TRBV28 TRBD1 ASTQQGAGNQPQH
TRBV19 TRBD1 ASSDRQGTYNSPLH
TRBV6-1 . ASSEINYGDYEQY
TRBV10-3 . AISGREGYGYT
TRBV29-1 TRBD1 SVEPDRYSSYNSPLH
TRBV30 TRBD1 AWRGQGRATEAF
TRBV5-4 TRBD2 ASSFVGLAGKKETQY
TRBV6-1 . ASSVLANNEQF
TRBV20-1 TRBD1 SGGQPETQY
TRBV13 . ASSLTGNTEAF
TRBV6-1 TRBD1 ASRNDRDPYEQY
TRBV2 . ASRKADMRGANVLT
TRBV2 TRBD1 ASGDRMNTGELF
TRBV7-2 TRBD2 ASSPGLAGVSDTQY
TRBV2 TRBD1 ASSDETGVYEQY
TRBV7-9 TRBD2 ASSYSLAGVPTDTQY